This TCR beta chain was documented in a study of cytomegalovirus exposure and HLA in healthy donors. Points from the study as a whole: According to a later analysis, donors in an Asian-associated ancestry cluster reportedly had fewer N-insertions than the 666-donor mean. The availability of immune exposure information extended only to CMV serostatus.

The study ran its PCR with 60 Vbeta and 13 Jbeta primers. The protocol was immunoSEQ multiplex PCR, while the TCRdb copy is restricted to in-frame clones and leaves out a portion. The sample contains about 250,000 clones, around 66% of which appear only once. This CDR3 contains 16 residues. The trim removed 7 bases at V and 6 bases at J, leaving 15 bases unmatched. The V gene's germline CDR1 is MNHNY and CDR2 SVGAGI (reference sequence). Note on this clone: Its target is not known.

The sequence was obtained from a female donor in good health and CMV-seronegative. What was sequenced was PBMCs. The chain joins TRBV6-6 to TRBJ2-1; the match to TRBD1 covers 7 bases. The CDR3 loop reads CASTSQGESYGNEQFF. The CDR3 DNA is TGTGCCAGCACTTCCCAGGGGGAGTCCTACGGCAATGAGCAGTTCTTC.